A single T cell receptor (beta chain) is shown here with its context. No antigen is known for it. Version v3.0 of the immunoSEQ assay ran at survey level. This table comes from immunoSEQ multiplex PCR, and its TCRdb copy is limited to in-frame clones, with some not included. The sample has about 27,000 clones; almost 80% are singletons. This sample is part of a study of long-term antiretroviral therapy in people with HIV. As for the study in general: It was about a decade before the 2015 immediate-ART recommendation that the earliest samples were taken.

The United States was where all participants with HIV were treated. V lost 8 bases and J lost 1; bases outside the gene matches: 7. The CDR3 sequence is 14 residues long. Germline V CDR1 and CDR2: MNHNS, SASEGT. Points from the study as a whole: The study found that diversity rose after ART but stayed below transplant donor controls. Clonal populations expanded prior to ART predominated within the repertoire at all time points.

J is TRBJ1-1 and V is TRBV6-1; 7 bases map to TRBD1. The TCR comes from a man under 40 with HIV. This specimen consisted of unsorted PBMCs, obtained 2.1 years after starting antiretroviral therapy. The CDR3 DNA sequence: TGTGCCAGCGGACCGGGACAGAGGAACACTGAAGCTTTCTTT. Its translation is CASGPGQRNTEAFF.